The 8 T cell receptor beta chains presented below share a single source sample, sequenced in a study of human T cells and chemical hapten exposure. TCRdb ran MiXCR on the RACE reads and lists one entry per CDR3 protein. This sample has about 120,000 distinct CDR3 sequences, with about 13% found just once. Time point indicated: pre-sensitization, week 0. Treatment of the sample: therapeutic diphenylcyclopropenone sensitization with weekly scalp DPC. The sequences come from whole blood, collected in connection with sensitization to the hapten diphenylcyclopropenone (DPC). These receptor sequences come from a woman younger than 30 with alopecia areata. Some clones in this sample may be carry-over from other donors' samples.

This clonotype has only a few counts. The chain has TRBV12-3 or TRBV12-4 and TRBJ1-1, with D possibly being TRBD1 (5 bases). V lost 11 bases, J lost 1 base, and 11 bases lay in between. The CDR3 length is 12 residues. The CDR3 DNA follows: TGTGCCCAGGCTGGACAGAACACTGAAGCTTTCTTT. It is translated as CAQAGQNTEAFF.

The rearrangement uses TRBV29-1 and TRBJ1-2; 9 nucleotides match TRBD1. V was clipped by 6 bases and J by 3 bases; unmatched bases: 8. CDR1 SQVTM and CDR2 ANQGSEA come from the germline V gene. The CDR3 is 14 residues long. The CDR3 bases are TGCAGCGTCGGAAACAGGGGGCCGGACTATGGCTACACCTTC. The encoded protein is CSVGNRGPDYGYTF. The variable domain in full, completed from reference TRBV29-1 and TRBJ1-2, reads SAVISQKPSRDICQRGTSLTIQCQVDSQVTMMFWYRQQPGQSLTLIATANQGSEATYESGFVIDKFPISRPNLTFSTLTVSNMSPEDSSIYLCSVGNRGPDYGYTFGSGTRLTVV.

This clonotype was detected ten times or more. The genes are TRBV7-9 and TRBJ1-2, with D tentatively TRBD1 (6 bases). CDR1 and CDR2 from the germline V gene are SEHNR and FQNEAQ (reference sequence). V was cut by 5 bases and J by 3 bases, with 10 bases left in between. This CDR3 region has 13 residues. DNA of the CDR3: TGTGCCAGCAGCCCCCGGACAGACTATGGCTACACCTTC. This codes for CASSPRTDYGYTF.

CDR3 amino acids: CASSLDRGRGELFF. The CDR3 DNA reads TGTGCCAGCAGCTTAGACAGAGGTAGAGGGGAGCTGTTTTTT. The chain is built from TRBV11-2 and TRBJ2-2; D gene ambiguous. Trimming pared 0 bases from V and 8 bases from J, leaving 10 bases between. Germline lookup yields CDR1 SGHAT and CDR2 FQNNGV. This CDR3 spans 14 amino acids.

This clonotype was counted between two and nine times. The chain carries TRBV7-8 and TRBJ1-1; no clear D gene. The V gene's germline CDR1 is SGHVS and CDR2 FQNEAQ. There are 13 residues in the CDR3. The ends were cut back, 4 bases at V and 6 bases at J, with 12 bases in the middle. The CDR3 sequence: CASSSERKAEAFF. CDR3 in DNA: TGTGCCAGCAGCTCAGAACGAAAGGCTGAAGCTTTCTTT. The entire variable domain, with the rest obtained from reference TRBV7-8 and TRBJ1-1, is as follows: GAGVSQSPRYKVAKRGQDVALRCDPISGHVSLFWYQQALGQGPEFLTYFQNEAQLDKSGLPSDRFFAERPEGSVSTLKIQRTQQEDSAVYLCASSSERKAEAFFGQGTRLTVV.

The J gene is TRBJ1-2, the V gene TRBV12-3 or TRBV12-4; D is uncertain. V lost 8 bases and J 7 bases, leaving 20 bases between the germline ends. The CDR3 sequence is 14 residues long. The CDR3 sequence is CASLSREVLSGYTF. The CDR3 DNA is TGTGCCAGCTTGAGTCGGGAAGTACTGTCTGGCTACACCTTC.

The V call is TRBV6-1, the J call TRBJ1-2; D is ambiguous. In germline, CDR1 is MNHNS, CDR2 SASEGT. This CDR3 region has 13 residues. V was pared by 6 bases and J by 2 bases, with 10 bases between. CDR3 amino acids: CASRRHWNYGYTF. In DNA, the CDR3 is TGTGCCAGCAGAAGACACTGGAACTATGGCTACACCTTC.

The J gene is TRBJ2-1, the V gene TRBV3-1; D is ambiguous. V was trimmed by 1 base and J by 0 bases, leaving 7 bases between them. The CDR3 extends over 15 amino acids. The germline gives CDR1 LGHDT, CDR2 YNNKEL (reference sequence). The CDR3 sequence is CASSQGRSSYNEQFF. CDR3 sequence (DNA): TGTGCCAGCAGCCAAGGAAGGAGCTCCTACAATGAGCAGTTCTTC.